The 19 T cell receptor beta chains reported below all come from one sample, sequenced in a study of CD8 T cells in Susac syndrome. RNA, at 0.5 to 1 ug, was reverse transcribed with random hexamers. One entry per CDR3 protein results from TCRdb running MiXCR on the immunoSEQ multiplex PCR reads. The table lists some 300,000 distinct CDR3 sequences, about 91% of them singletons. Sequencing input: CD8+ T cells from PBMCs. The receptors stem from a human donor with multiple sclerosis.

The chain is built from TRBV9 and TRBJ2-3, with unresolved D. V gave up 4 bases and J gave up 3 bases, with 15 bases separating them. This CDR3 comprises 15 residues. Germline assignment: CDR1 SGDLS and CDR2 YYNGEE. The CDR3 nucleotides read TGTGCCAGCAGCCCCGAAGGGTTGGGAACAGATACGCAGTATTTT. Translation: CASSPEGLGTDTQYF.

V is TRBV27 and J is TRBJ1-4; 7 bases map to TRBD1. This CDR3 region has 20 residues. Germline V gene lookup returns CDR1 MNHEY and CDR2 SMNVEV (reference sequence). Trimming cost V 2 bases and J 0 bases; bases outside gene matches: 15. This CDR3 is CASSLHPTGLGTATNEKLFF. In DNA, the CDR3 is TGTGCCAGCAGTTTACACCCGACAGGGCTAGGGACTGCAACTAATGAAAAACTGTTTTTT.

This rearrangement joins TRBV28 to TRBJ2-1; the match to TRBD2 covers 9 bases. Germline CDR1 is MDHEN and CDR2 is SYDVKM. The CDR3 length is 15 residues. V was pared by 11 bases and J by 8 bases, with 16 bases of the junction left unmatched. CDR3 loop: CAWSLAGRVPHEQFF. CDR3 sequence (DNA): TGTGCCTGGTCCCTAGCGGGACGGGTCCCCCATGAGCAGTTCTTC.

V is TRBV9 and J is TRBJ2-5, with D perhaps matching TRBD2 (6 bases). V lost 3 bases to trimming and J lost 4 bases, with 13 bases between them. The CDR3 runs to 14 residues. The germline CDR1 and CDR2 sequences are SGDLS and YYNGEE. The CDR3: CASSANWGVETQYF. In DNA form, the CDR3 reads TGTGCCAGCAGCGCAAACTGGGGGGTAGAGACCCAGTACTTC.

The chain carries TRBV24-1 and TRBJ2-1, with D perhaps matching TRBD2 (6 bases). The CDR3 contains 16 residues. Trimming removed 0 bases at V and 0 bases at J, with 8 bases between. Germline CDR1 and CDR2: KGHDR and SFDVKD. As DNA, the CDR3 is TGTGCCACCAGTGATTTGGGGGGGTTCTCCTACAATGAGCAGTTCTTC. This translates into CATSDLGGFSYNEQFF.

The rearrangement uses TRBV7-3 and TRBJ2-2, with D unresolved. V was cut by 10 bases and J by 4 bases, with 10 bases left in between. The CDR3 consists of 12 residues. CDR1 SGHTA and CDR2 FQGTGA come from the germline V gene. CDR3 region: CATNDRTGELFF. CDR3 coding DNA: TGTGCCACGAACGACCGCACCGGGGAGCTGTTTTTT.

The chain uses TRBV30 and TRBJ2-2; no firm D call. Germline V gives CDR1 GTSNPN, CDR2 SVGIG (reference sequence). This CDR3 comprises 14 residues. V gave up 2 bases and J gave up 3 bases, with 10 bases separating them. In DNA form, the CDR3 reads TGTGCCTGGAGTATTATGGGCTACACCGGGGAGCTGTTTTTT. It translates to CAWSIMGYTGELFF.

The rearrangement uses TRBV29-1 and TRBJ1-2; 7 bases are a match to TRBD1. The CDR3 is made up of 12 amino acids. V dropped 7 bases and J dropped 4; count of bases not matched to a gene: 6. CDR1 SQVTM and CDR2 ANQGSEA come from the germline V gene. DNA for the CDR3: TGCAGCGCAGAACAGGGGATCTATGGCTACACCTTC. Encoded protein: CSAEQGIYGYTF.

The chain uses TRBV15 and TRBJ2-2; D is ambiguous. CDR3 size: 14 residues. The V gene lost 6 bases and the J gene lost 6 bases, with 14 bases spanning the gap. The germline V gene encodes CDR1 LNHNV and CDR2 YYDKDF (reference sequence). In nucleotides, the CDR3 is TGTGCCACCAGTCTTATAGGGTCGCCCGGGGAGCTGTTTTTT. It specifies CATSLIGSPGELFF.

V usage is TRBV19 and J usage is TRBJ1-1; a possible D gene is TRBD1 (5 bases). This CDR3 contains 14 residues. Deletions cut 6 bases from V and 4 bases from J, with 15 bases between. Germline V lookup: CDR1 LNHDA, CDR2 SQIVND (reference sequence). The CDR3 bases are TGTGCCAGTAGGGGACCCCAAGGGAGCACTGAAGCTTTCTTT. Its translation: CASRGPQGSTEAFF.

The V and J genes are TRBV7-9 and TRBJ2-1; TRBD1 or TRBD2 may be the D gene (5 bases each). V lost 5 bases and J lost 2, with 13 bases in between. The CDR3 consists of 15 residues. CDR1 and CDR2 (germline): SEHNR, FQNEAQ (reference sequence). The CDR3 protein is CASSPWGPAYNEQFF. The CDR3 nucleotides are TGTGCCAGCAGCCCTTGGGGACCCGCCTACAATGAGCAGTTCTTC.

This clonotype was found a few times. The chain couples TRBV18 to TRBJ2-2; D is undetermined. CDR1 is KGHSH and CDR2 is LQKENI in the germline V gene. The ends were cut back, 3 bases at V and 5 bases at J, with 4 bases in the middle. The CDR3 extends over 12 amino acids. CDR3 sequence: CASSPVTGELFF. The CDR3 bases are TGTGCCAGCTCACCGGTTACCGGGGAGCTGTTTTTT.

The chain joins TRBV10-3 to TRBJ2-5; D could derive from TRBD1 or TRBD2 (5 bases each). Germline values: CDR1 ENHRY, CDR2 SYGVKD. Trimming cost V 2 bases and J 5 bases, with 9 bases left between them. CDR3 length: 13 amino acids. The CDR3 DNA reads TGTGCCATCAGTGAGGAAGGGGAGGAGACCCAGTACTTC. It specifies CAISEEGEETQYF.

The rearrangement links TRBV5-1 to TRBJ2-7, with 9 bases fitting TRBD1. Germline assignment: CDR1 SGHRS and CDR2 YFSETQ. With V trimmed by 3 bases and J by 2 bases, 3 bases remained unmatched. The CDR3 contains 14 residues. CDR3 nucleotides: TGCGCCAGCAGCTGGACAGGGGCTCCCTACGAGCAGTACTTC. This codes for CASSWTGAPYEQYF.

The CDR3 is CASSYLRVGDEQFF. The CDR3 DNA reads as TGTGCCAGCAGTTATTTGAGGGTGGGTGATGAGCAGTTCTTC. The chain is built from TRBV12-3 or TRBV12-4 and TRBJ2-1; tentatively, D is TRBD2 (5 bases). This CDR3 spans 14 amino acids. Between the trimmed V and J ends, which lost 4 bases and 8 bases, there was a span of 15 bases.

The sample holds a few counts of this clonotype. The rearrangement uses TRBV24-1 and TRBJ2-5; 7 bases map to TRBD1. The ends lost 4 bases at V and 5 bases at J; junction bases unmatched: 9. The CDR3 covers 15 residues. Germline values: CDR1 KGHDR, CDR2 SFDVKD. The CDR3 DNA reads TGTGCCACCAGTGAAGGGACAGCCCTCGGGGAGACCCAGTACTTC. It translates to CATSEGTALGETQYF.

As DNA, the CDR3 is TGCGCCAGCAGCTTGGGGGTAGCCCTCGAGCAGTACTTC. Residues: CASSLGVALEQYF. The chain couples TRBV5-1 to TRBJ2-7; D is unclear. Germline assignment: CDR1 SGHRS and CDR2 YFSETQ. Trimming pared 0 bases from V and 6 bases from J, leaving 10 bases between. The CDR3 contains 13 residues.

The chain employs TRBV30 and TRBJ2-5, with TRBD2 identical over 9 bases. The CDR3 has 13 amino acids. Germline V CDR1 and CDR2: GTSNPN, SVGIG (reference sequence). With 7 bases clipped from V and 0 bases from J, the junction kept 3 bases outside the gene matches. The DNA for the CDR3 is TGTGCCTTAGAGCGGGGGGACCAAGAGACCCAGTACTTC. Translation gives CALERGDQETQYF.

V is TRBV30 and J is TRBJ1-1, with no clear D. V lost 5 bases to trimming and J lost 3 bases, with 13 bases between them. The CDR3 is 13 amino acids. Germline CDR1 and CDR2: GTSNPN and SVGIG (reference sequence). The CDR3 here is CAWSHVRDTEAFF. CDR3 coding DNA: TGTGCCTGGTCCCACGTGCGGGACACTGAAGCTTTCTTT.